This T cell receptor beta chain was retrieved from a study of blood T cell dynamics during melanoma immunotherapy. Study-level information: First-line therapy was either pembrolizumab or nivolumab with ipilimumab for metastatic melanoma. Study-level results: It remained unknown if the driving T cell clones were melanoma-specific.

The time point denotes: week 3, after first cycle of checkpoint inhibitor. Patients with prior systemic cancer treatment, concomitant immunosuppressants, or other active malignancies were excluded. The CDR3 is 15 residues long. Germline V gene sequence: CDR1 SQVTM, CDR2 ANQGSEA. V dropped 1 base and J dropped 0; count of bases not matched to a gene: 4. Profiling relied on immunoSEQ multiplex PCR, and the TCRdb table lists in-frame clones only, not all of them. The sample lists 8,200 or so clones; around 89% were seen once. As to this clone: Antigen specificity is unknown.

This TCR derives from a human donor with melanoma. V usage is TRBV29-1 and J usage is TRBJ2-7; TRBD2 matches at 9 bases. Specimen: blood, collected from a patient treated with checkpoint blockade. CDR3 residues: CSVEGLAASSYEQYF. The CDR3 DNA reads TGCAGCGTTGAAGGACTAGCGGCATCCTCCTACGAGCAGTACTTC.